Listed here is a single T cell receptor beta chain. Its cognate antigen is unknown. The data stem from a study of CD8 T cells in Susac syndrome. On the study more broadly: Patients with Susac syndrome who were sequenced included over five with active disease and eight in remission. Study observations and caveats: The CD4+ T cell repertoires from Susac syndrome exhibited no clonal expansion.

This CDR3 contains 15 residues. The V gene lost 0 bases and the J gene lost 7 bases, with 16 bases spanning the gap. CDR1 is SGDLS and CDR2 is YYNGEE in the germline V gene. Isolation of CD8+ and CD4+ T cells was performed negatively, whereas enrichment of TEMRA cells was done by FACS. Reverse transcription used about 0.45 to 1 ug RNA and random hexamers. By means of immunoSEQ multiplex PCR, TCR beta CDR3 spanning 54 Vbeta and 13 Jbeta underwent amplification. MiXCR, run by TCRdb on the immunoSEQ multiplex PCR reads, gives a single entry per CDR3 protein. The sample yields some 200,000 distinct CDR3 sequences, 90% to 96% seen once.

V gene TRBV9 combines with J gene TRBJ1-2; D ambiguous. This clonotype was obtained from a human donor with Susac syndrome. Specimen: CD4+ T cells from PBMCs. Here the CDR3 reads CASSVVEAGKGGYTF. The CDR3 DNA reads TGTGCCAGCAGCGTAGTTGAGGCAGGAAAAGGTGGCTACACCTTC.